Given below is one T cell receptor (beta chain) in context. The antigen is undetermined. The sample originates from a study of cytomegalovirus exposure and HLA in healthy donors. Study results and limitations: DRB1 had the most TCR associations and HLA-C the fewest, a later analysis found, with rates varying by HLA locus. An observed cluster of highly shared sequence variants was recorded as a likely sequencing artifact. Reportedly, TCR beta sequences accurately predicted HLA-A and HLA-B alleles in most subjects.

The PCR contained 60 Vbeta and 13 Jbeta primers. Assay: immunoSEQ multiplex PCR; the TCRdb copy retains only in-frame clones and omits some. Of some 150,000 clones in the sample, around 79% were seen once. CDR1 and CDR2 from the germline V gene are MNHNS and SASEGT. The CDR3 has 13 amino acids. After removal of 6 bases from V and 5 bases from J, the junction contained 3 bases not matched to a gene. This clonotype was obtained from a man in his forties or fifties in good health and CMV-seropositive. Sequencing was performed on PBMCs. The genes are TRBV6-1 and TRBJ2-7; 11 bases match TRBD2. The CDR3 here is CASRTSGINEQYF. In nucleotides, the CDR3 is TGTGCCAGCAGGACTAGCGGGATCAACGAGCAGTACTTC.